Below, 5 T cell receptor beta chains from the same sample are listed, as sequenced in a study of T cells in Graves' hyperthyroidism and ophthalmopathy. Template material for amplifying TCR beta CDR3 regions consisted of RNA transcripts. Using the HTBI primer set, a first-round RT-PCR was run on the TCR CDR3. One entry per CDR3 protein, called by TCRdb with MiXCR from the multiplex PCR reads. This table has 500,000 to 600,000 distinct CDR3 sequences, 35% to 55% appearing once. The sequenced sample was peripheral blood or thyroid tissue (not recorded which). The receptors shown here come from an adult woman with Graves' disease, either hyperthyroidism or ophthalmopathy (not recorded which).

For the CDR3, the DNA is TGTGCCAGCAGCTTGCCGACATACCGGCGGGAGTCTCACAATGAGCAGTTCTTC. Translated: CASSLPTYRRESHNEQFF. The chain recombines TRBV11-2 with TRBJ2-1; 7 bases are a match to TRBD2. Germline V lookup: CDR1 SGHAT, CDR2 FQNNGV. The CDR3 extends over 18 amino acids. J gave up 5 bases and V 3 bases, and 16 bases lay outside the gene matches.

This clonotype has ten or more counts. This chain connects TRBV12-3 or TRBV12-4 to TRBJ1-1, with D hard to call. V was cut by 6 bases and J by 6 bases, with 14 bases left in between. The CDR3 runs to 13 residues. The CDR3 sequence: CASRLPGSAEAFF. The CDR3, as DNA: TGTGCCAGCAGACTTCCGGGGAGCGCTGAAGCTTTCTTT.

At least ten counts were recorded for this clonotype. In nucleotides, the CDR3 is TGTGCCAGCAGCTTAGGGCGGACAGGGGCTTTCTTT. It yields the protein CASSLGRTGAFF. The chain recombines TRBV11-2 with TRBJ1-1; 8 bases fit TRBD1. The CDR3 has 12 residues. The trim removed 1 base at V and 11 bases at J, leaving 3 bases unmatched. CDR1 SGHAT and CDR2 FQNNGV come from the germline V gene.

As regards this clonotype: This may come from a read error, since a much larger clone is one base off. The CDR3 region is CANSPGRAGGVEETQYF. The CDR3 nucleotides read TGTGCCAACAGCCCTGGGCGAGCGGGAGGGGTGGAGGAGACCCAGTACTTC. The genes are TRBV7-2 and TRBJ2-5; 10 bases line up with TRBD2. Germline lookup yields CDR1 SGHTA and CDR2 FQGNSA. The CDR3 is 17 amino acids.

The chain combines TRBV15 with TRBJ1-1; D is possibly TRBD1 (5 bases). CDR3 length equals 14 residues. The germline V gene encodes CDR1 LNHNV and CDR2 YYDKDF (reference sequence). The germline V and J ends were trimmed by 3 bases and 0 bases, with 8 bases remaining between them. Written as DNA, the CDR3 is TGTGCCACCAGCAGCAGGGTCATGAACACTGAAGCTTTCTTT. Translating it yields CATSSRVMNTEAFF.